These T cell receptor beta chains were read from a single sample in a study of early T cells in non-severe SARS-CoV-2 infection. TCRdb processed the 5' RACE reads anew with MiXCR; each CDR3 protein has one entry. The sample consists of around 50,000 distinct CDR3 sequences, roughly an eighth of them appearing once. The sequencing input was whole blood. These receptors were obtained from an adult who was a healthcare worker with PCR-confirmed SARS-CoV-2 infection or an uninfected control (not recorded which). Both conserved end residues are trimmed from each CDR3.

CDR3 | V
ASSVSGANVLT | TRBV2
ATSDLTSGIGNEQF | TRBV24-1
SAAPFSGLSAGELF | TRBV20-1
AWDSGGYNEQF | TRBV30
ASSHGRRATTDTQY | TRBV5-1
ASSTEIGTEEQY | TRBV9
ASSTSLRRGLETQY | TRBV28
ASSLGDQAF | TRBV12-3/TRBV12-4
ASRDGFYEQY | TRBV25-1
ASSWNTEAF | TRBV12-3/TRBV12-4
ASSSSGGTGVRTWSQY | TRBV28
ASRAGQGYEQY | TRBV5-1
ASRNRDTYNSPLH | TRBV2
ASRELDSPLH | TRBV5-1
ASSLLTEVGYAYGYT | TRBV28
SAWRGLAGGISTDTQY | TRBV20-1